These 22 T cell receptor beta chains were all obtained from the same sample, sequenced in a study of T cell responses to AZD1222 COVID-19 vaccine. TCRdb's table, derived via immunoSEQ multiplex PCR, lists solely in-frame clones and lacks some. The table includes over 80,000 clones, roughly nine tenths detected once. The material was peripheral blood, obtained on day 0 of AZD1222 vaccination. The receptors stem from an adult in good health.

CDR3 DNA: TGTGCCACCAGTGATCCAGGGCTCTATGGCTACACCTTC. Protein sequence: CATSDPGLYGYTF. The chain couples TRBV24-1 to TRBJ1-2; TRBD1 might be the D (5 bases). Trimming cost V 3 bases and J 4 bases, with 8 bases left between them. The germline CDR1 and CDR2 sequences are KGHDR and SFDVKD. This CDR3 spans 13 amino acids.

The CDR3: CASSQGKNTEAFF. Written as DNA, the CDR3 is TGTGCCAGCAGTCAGGGCAAGAACACTGAAGCTTTCTTT. The chain carries TRBV12-3 or TRBV12-4 and TRBJ1-1; D is possibly TRBD1 (5 bases). The V and J ends lost 5 bases and 1 base respectively, with 8 bases between them. The CDR3 contains 13 residues.

CDR3 sequence (DNA): TGTGCCAGCAGCGGTCCGGACAGGGTGTCCTACAATGAGCAGTTCTTC. Amino acid sequence: CASSGPDRVSYNEQFF. The rearrangement joins TRBV3-1 (or the pseudogene TRBV3-2) to TRBJ2-1; TRBD1 agrees at 8 bases. CDR1 is LGHDT, CDR2 YNNKEL, per germline (reference sequence). CDR3 length: 16 residues. V dropped 5 bases and J dropped 1; count of bases not matched to a gene: 7.

The chain is built from TRBV6-5 and TRBJ1-2; TRBD1 agrees at 9 bases. J was trimmed by 7 bases and V by 6 bases; bases with no gene match: 9. The CDR3 extends over 14 amino acids. Germline CDR1 MNHEY, CDR2 SVGAGI. The CDR3: CASSLTGGTGGYTF. The CDR3 coding sequence is TGTGCCAGCAGCCTTACAGGGGGCACGGGTGGCTACACCTTC.

This chain links TRBV10-1 with TRBJ1-1; D is unresolved. The germline gives CDR1 WNHNN, CDR2 SYGVQD (reference sequence). The CDR3 sequence is 15 residues long. Trimming pared 0 bases from V and 1 base from J, leaving 9 bases between. CDR3 bases: TGCGCCAGCAGTGAGTCAGGGCGGGAGAACACTGAAGCTTTCTTT. Encoded protein: CASSESGRENTEAFF.

The chain recombines TRBV2 with TRBJ1-5, with D possibly matching TRBD1 (6 bases). Deletions cut 4 bases from V and 2 bases from J, with 12 bases between. From germline, CDR1 is SNHLY and CDR2 FYNNEI. The length of the CDR3 is 15 residues. The CDR3: CASSASRGGNQPQHF. The DNA for the CDR3 is TGTGCCAGCAGTGCGAGCAGGGGAGGCAATCAGCCCCAGCATTTT.

The V call is TRBV6-5, the J call TRBJ2-3; D remains ambiguous. The length of the CDR3 is 15 residues. V lost 0 bases to trimming and J lost 6 bases, with 13 bases between them. Germline CDR1 MNHEY, CDR2 SVGAGI. CDR3 sequence reads: CASSYSNRGGDTQYF. The CDR3 region has the DNA TGTGCCAGCAGTTACTCGAACAGAGGTGGCGATACGCAGTATTTT.

The count of this clone is one. V gene TRBV29-1 combines with J gene TRBJ1-3; D gene uncertain. V lost 4 bases, J lost 0 bases, and 4 bases lay in between. Germline CDR1 is SQVTM and CDR2 is ANQGSEA. There are 12 residues in the CDR3. This CDR3 is CSVVGSGNTIYF. The DNA for the CDR3 is TGCAGCGTTGTGGGCTCTGGAAACACCATATATTTT.

The chain carries TRBV9 and TRBJ1-3; 11 nucleotides align to TRBD1. J was trimmed by 0 bases and V by 3 bases; bases with no gene match: 11. This CDR3 region has 19 residues. The germline V gene encodes CDR1 SGDLS and CDR2 YYNGEE. The CDR3 DNA sequence: TGTGCCAGCAGCGCCAGGACAGGGGGCCTCTCTAGCTCTGGAAACACCATATATTTT. The encoded protein is CASSARTGGLSSSGNTIYF.

The chain joins TRBV7-2 to TRBJ1-5, with D possibly being TRBD1 (5 bases). In germline, CDR1 is SGHTA, CDR2 FQGNSA. V dropped 5 bases and J dropped 0 bases, with 11 bases sitting between them. The CDR3 contains 15 residues. The CDR3 reads CASSPGAASNQPQHF. Written as DNA, the CDR3 is TGTGCCAGCAGCCCCGGGGCAGCTAGCAATCAGCCCCAGCATTTT.

The chain is built from TRBV5-6 and TRBJ1-1; a weak D match, TRBD1 (5 bases). The germline V gene has CDR1 SGHDT and CDR2 YYEEEE. Trimming shortened V by 0 bases and J by 7 bases, and 13 bases separated the two germline ends. The CDR3 spans 14 residues. The CDR3: CASSLGVGVGEAFF. In nucleotides, the CDR3 is TGTGCCAGCAGCTTGGGCGTAGGGGTTGGTGAAGCTTTCTTT. Complete variable domain (other parts from reference TRBV5-6 and TRBJ1-1): DAGVTQSPTHLIKTRGQQVTLRCSPKSGHDTVSWYQQALGQGPQFIFQYYEEEERQRGNFPDRFSGHQFPNYSSELNVNALLLGDSALYLCASSLGVGVGEAFFGQGTRLTVV.

The genes are TRBV4-1 and TRBJ2-3; D is undetermined. Trimming took 2 bases from V and 6 from J, leaving 18 bases between them. The CDR3 is 16 residues long. Germline-derived CDR1 and CDR2 are MGHRA and YSYEKL. The CDR3 reads CASSQLDMLSFDTQYF. DNA for the CDR3: TGCGCCAGCAGCCAATTAGACATGCTGAGCTTTGATACGCAGTATTTT.

The chain combines TRBV5-5 with TRBJ2-3, with unresolved D. The CDR3 consists of 12 residues. Germline CDR1 SGHKS, CDR2 YYEKEE (reference sequence). The ends were cut back, 2 bases at V and 7 bases at J, with 8 bases in the middle. The CDR3, as DNA: TGTGCCAGCAGCTTTCCAAGCTATACGCAGTATTTT. Protein sequence: CASSFPSYTQYF.

This clone came up a few times. The J gene is TRBJ2-1, the V gene TRBV5-1; D is ambiguous. The germline V and J ends were trimmed by 2 bases and 2 bases, with 5 bases remaining between them. This CDR3 has 13 residues. The V gene's germline CDR1 is SGHRS and CDR2 YFSETQ. The CDR3 nucleotides are TGCGCCAGCAGCTTTATCCCCTACAATGAGCAGTTCTTC. This gives the protein CASSFIPYNEQFF. The entire variable domain, with the rest obtained from reference TRBV5-1 and TRBJ2-1, is as follows: KAGVTQTPRYLIKTRGQQVTLSCSPISGHRSVSWYQQTPGQGLQFLFEYFSETQRNKGNFPGRFSGRQFSNSRSEMNVSTLELGDSALYLCASSFIPYNEQFFGPGTRLTVL.

The CDR3 loop reads CASSFDRAGEQYF. DNA of the CDR3: TGTGCCAGCAGCTTTGACAGGGCAGGCGAGCAGTACTTC. The rearrangement uses TRBV7-2 and TRBJ2-7; 7 bases match TRBD1. V gave up 3 bases and J gave up 6 bases; unmatched junction bases: 5. Germline V lookup: CDR1 SGHTA, CDR2 FQGNSA. There are 13 residues in the CDR3.

The rearrangement links TRBV7-9 to TRBJ2-5, with no clear D. Trimming removed 5 bases from V and 5 bases from J, with 18 bases in between. Looked up from germline, CDR1 is SEHNR and CDR2 is FQNEAQ (reference sequence). CDR3 length: 15 amino acids. Here the CDR3 reads CASSLNPNLEETQYF. The CDR3 DNA reads TGTGCCAGCAGCCTGAACCCCAATCTGGAGGAGACCCAGTACTTC.

The chain uses TRBV28 and TRBJ2-7; tentatively, D is TRBD1 or TRBD2 (5 bases each). CDR1 and CDR2 (germline): MDHEN, SYDVKM. V shed 3 bases and J shed 3 bases, with 12 bases lying between them. The CDR3 runs 14 residues. The CDR3 reads CASSFSGASYEQYF. In DNA, the CDR3 is TGTGCCAGCAGTTTTTCCGGGGCCAGCTACGAGCAGTACTTC.

V usage is TRBV19 and J usage is TRBJ2-7; D remains unclear. The germline V and J ends were trimmed by 7 bases and 6 bases, with 10 bases remaining between them. Looked up from germline, CDR1 is LNHDA and CDR2 is SQIVND (reference sequence). The CDR3 is 11 residues long. The CDR3 nucleotides are TGTGCCAGTACCTCCCGCGGCGAGCAGTACTTC. Residues: CASTSRGEQYF.

In the case of this clone: An end of the junction differs from the germline gene, which may be a read error. This sequence joins TRBV7-3 and TRBJ2-7; tentatively, D is TRBD2 (5 bases). Germline assignment: CDR1 SGHTA and CDR2 FQGTGA. This CDR3 spans 13 amino acids. The CDR3 reads CANSQVTPGEQYF. The CDR3 nucleotides read TGTGCCAACAGCCAAGTCACCCCGGGGGAGCAGTACTTC. The whole variable domain, remainder taken from reference TRBV7-3 and TRBJ2-7, is GAGVSQTPSNKVTEKGKYVELRCDPISGHTALYWYRQSLGQGPEFLIYFQGTGAADDSGLPNDRFFAVRPEGSVSTLKIQRTERGDSAVYLCANSQVTPGEQYFGPGTRLTVT.

Remarks on this clone: The conserved phenylalanine or tryptophan normally closing the CDR3 is absent here, so this likely arose from a read error. The DNA is omitted, as the CDR3 cannot be located on it reliably, and the CDR3 follows TCRdb's listing. The chain joins TRBV6-1 to TRBJ1-1. The length of the CDR3 is 13 amino acids, counting both ends. Germline CDR1 reads MNHNS; CDR2 reads SASEGT. The CDR3 loop reads CASSESRGLQLLT.

The V gene is TRBV6-5, the J gene TRBJ1-2, with D possibly matching TRBD1 (5 bases). Germline values: CDR1 MNHEY, CDR2 SVGAGI. CDR3 size: 15 residues. Trimming took 0 bases from V and 2 from J, leaving 10 bases between them. The CDR3 here is CASSYSSRDNYGYTF. The CDR3, as DNA: TGTGCCAGCAGTTACTCCTCAAGGGACAACTATGGCTACACCTTC.

The genes are TRBV6-5 and TRBJ1-5; possible D gene TRBD1, 5 bases. The germline gives CDR1 MNHEY, CDR2 SVGAGI. V lost 4 bases to trimming and J lost 2 bases, with 12 bases between them. The CDR3 spans 15 residues. The chain's CDR3 is CASSSQGSGNQPQHF. The CDR3 DNA reads TGTGCCAGCAGTTCCCAGGGTTCCGGCAATCAGCCCCAGCATTTT.